The 25 T cell receptor beta chains below all came from one sample that was sequenced in a study of T cells in Graves' hyperthyroidism and ophthalmopathy. Amplification targeted TCR beta CDR3 regions from RNA transcripts. HTBI primers were used for first-round RT-PCR of the TCR CDR3. From the multiplex PCR reads, TCRdb called clonotypes with MiXCR, one entry per CDR3 protein. The table shows a few hundred thousand distinct CDR3 sequences, with around 15% occurring only once. Sequenced material: blood. These receptors all stem from a woman between 25 and 40 years old with Graves' ophthalmopathy.

This clonotype has at least ten counts. The rearrangement links TRBV2 to TRBJ1-5, with 8 bases fitting TRBD1. In germline, CDR1 is SNHLY, CDR2 FYNNEI. CDR3 length: 13 residues. V gave up 4 bases and J gave up 9 bases; unmatched junction bases: 5. The CDR3 protein is CASSGGQGGPQHF. The CDR3 coding sequence is TGTGCCAGCAGTGGCGGACAGGGAGGGCCCCAGCATTTT. The variable domain in full, with the rest retrieved from reference TRBV2 and TRBJ1-5, is EPEVTQTPSHQVTQMGQEVILRCVPISNHLYFYWYRQILGQKVEFLVSFYNNEISEKSEIFDDQFSVERPDGSNFTLKIRSTKLEDSAMYFCASSGGQGGPQHFGDGTRLSIL.

The J gene is TRBJ1-3, the V gene TRBV6-5; the D is unclear. V was trimmed by 3 bases and J by 0 bases, leaving 18 bases between them. Germline V CDR1 and CDR2: MNHEY, SVGAGI. The CDR3 runs to 18 residues. Written as DNA, the CDR3 is TGTGCCAGCAGTTATTGGCCAACTCCTTCGAGCTCTGGAAACACCATATATTTT. The encoded protein is CASSYWPTPSSSGNTIYF.

This clonotype was seen just once. This clone may be a read error of a much larger clone one base away. This rearrangement joins TRBV5-1 to TRBJ2-1, with 7 bases aligning to TRBD2. Germline CDR1 and CDR2: SGHRS and YFSETQ. The CDR3 loop spans 14 amino acids. The CDR3 is CAGSNARGDNEQFF. For the CDR3, the DNA is TGCGCCGGCAGCAACGCCCGGGGGGACAATGAGCAGTTCTTC.

Comment on this clonotype: This may come from a read error, since a much larger clone is one base off. V is TRBV20-1 and J is TRBJ1-4; D may be TRBD1 (5 bases). CDR1 is DFQATT, CDR2 SNEGSKA, per germline (reference sequence). The CDR3 length is 15 residues. CDR3 protein: CSARHGRWGDEKLVF. The CDR3 DNA reads as TGCAGTGCGCGACACGGACGGTGGGGGGATGAAAAACTGGTTTTT.

This clonotype was seen a handful of times. The chain has TRBV4-1 and TRBJ1-3, with 10 bases fitting TRBD1. Germline CDR1 MGHRA, CDR2 YSYEKL. J was trimmed by 4 bases and V by 5 bases; bases with no gene match: 2. This CDR3 is built from 14 residues. CDR3 region: CASSTTGGGNTIYF. CDR3 in DNA: TGCGCCAGCAGCACGACAGGGGGCGGAAACACCATATATTTT.

The V gene is TRBV6-5, the J gene TRBJ1-1; D gene unclear. Germline V gene data show CDR1 as MNHEY and CDR2 as SVGAGI. V was trimmed by 0 bases and J by 1 base, leaving 6 bases between them. This CDR3 is 14 amino acids long. CDR3 in amino acids: CASSYSWKNTEAFF. The CDR3 nucleotides are TGTGCCAGCAGTTACTCGTGGAAGAACACTGAAGCTTTCTTT.

This clonotype was seen at least ten times. The chain couples TRBV19 to TRBJ1-1, with D possibly TRBD1 on 6 matching bases. Trimming left V 7 bases short and J 2 bases short, with 17 bases between. The CDR3 length is 15 residues. Germline lookup yields CDR1 LNHDA and CDR2 SQIVND (reference sequence). CDR3 coding DNA: TGTGCCAGTAACCCCACGGGGACACCAAACACTGAAGCTTTCTTT. Amino acids: CASNPTGTPNTEAFF.

This clonotype was detected many times. The chain combines TRBV7-9 with TRBJ2-1; TRBD2 matches 8 bases. Germline trimming cut 2 bases from V and 2 bases from J; bases unmatched to any gene: 2. The CDR3 is made up of 15 amino acids. Germline V gene data show CDR1 as SEHNR and CDR2 as FQNEAQ (reference sequence). CDR3 sequence (DNA): TGTGCCAGCAGCTTATACGGGGGGGCCTACAATGAGCAGTTCTTC. This codes for CASSLYGGAYNEQFF. Full variable domain (missing parts from reference TRBV7-9 and TRBJ2-1): DTGVSQNPRHKITKRGQNVTFRCDPISEHNRLYWYRQTLGQGPEFLTYFQNEAQLEKSRLLSDRFSAERPKGSFSTLEIQRTEQGDSAMYLCASSLYGGAYNEQFFGPGTRLTVL.

This clonotype occurred many times. The chain has TRBV7-9 and TRBJ1-1; the D is unclear. The V end lost 4 bases, the J end lost 2 bases, and 11 bases lay between the germline ends. The CDR3 is 14 amino acids. Germline V lookup: CDR1 SEHNR, CDR2 FQNEAQ (reference sequence). The DNA of the CDR3 is TGTGCCAGCAGCTCCAAGCGTTCTAACACTGAAGCTTTCTTT. Protein product: CASSSKRSNTEAFF. Supplemented by reference TRBV7-9 and TRBJ1-1, the full variable domain reads DTGVSQNPRHKITKRGQNVTFRCDPISEHNRLYWYRQTLGQGPEFLTYFQNEAQLEKSRLLSDRFSAERPKGSFSTLEIQRTEQGDSAMYLCASSSKRSNTEAFFGQGTRLTVV.

The chain recombines TRBV10-3 with TRBJ1-1, with 10 bases aligning to TRBD1. Trimming removed 3 bases from V and 0 bases from J; junction bases left unmatched: 4. The CDR3 is 16 residues long. Germline V gene data show CDR1 as ENHRY and CDR2 as SYGVKD. The CDR3: CAISERDRGVNTEAFF. The CDR3 DNA follows: TGTGCCATCAGTGAAAGGGACAGGGGAGTGAACACTGAAGCTTTCTTT.

Ten or more counts support this clonotype. This chain uses TRBV3-1 with TRBJ2-7; D ambiguous. The CDR3 covers 15 residues. From germline, CDR1 is LGHDT and CDR2 YNNKEL (reference sequence). V was shortened by 4 bases and J by 0 bases, with 13 bases between the two germline ends. The CDR3 spells CASSPRSFSSYEQYF. CDR3 sequence (DNA): TGTGCCAGCAGCCCGAGGTCTTTCAGCTCCTACGAGCAGTACTTC.

In this sample, this clonotype turned up many times. The V call is TRBV28, the J call TRBJ1-6, with D uncertain. The CDR3 totals 15 residues. The germline CDR1 and CDR2 sequences are MDHEN and SYDVKM. Trimming removed 2 bases from V and 5 bases from J, with 10 bases in between. The CDR3 loop reads CASSLAVGDNSPLHF. CDR3 coding DNA: TGTGCCAGCAGTTTAGCAGTGGGTGATAATTCACCCCTCCACTTT.

This clonotype appeared many times. The gene calls are TRBV7-2 and TRBJ2-5, with TRBD2 matching 9 bases. V was pared by 3 bases and J by 4 bases, with 6 bases of the junction left unmatched. The length of the CDR3 is 15 residues. Germline assignment: CDR1 SGHTA and CDR2 FQGNSA. The CDR3 DNA sequence: TGTGCCAGCAGCTTTTCCGCGGGGGGGCTAGAGACCCAGTACTTC. Translating it yields CASSFSAGGLETQYF.

This clonotype was detected only a few times. The chain links TRBV5-1 to TRBJ2-1; TRBD2 agrees at 10 bases. Germline V gives CDR1 SGHRS, CDR2 YFSETQ. The CDR3 is 15 amino acids. V shed 0 bases, J shed 5 bases, and the junction held 2 bases outside the gene matches. In DNA, the CDR3 is TGCGCCAGCAGCTTGGTTCTAGCGGGGGACAATGAGCAGTTCTTC. Its protein product is CASSLVLAGDNEQFF. Based on the CDR3 plus reference TRBV5-1 and TRBJ2-1, the full variable domain is KAGVTQTPRYLIKTRGQQVTLSCSPISGHRSVSWYQQTPGQGLQFLFEYFSETQRNKGNFPGRFSGRQFSNSRSEMNVSTLELGDSALYLCASSLVLAGDNEQFFGPGTRLTVL.

This clonotype was recorded many times. V and J are TRBV24-1 and TRBJ1-2; no reliable D call. V lost 3 bases and J lost 4, with 5 bases in between. CDR1 is KGHDR, CDR2 SFDVKD, per germline. This CDR3 is built from 12 residues. The CDR3 DNA is TGTGCCACCAGTGATCTGGGCTATGGCTACACCTTC. It encodes CATSDLGYGYTF.

The J gene is TRBJ1-2, the V gene TRBV3-1, with D unresolved. Germline CDR1 reads LGHDT; CDR2 reads YNNKEL (reference sequence). V was clipped by 4 bases and J by 8 bases, with 17 bases between them. The CDR3 loop spans 14 amino acids. The CDR3 DNA reads as TGTGCCAGCAGCCCAACGGGTGGGTCTTGGGGCTACACCTTC. Its translation: CASSPTGGSWGYTF.

This clonotype was seen at least ten times. The chain has TRBV3-1 and TRBJ2-7, with 7 bases aligning to TRBD2. The V gene end was trimmed by 1 base and the J gene end by 3 bases; junction bases not matched to a gene: 9. Germline V gives CDR1 LGHDT, CDR2 YNNKEL (reference sequence). The CDR3 runs 16 residues. CDR3 loop: CASSQVAAGFYYEQYF. CDR3 DNA: TGTGCCAGCAGCCAAGTAGCAGCGGGGTTTTACTACGAGCAGTACTTC.

This clonotype was counted many times. The chain links TRBV30 to TRBJ2-7; D perhaps matches TRBD1 (7 bases). Germline lookup yields CDR1 GTSNPN and CDR2 SVGIG (reference sequence). Between the trimmed V and J ends, which lost 5 bases and 4 bases, there was a span of 18 bases. The CDR3 runs 14 residues. The CDR3 loop reads CAWATRGAIYEQYF. In DNA, the CDR3 is TGTGCCTGGGCGACCAGGGGGGCGATATACGAGCAGTACTTC. The full variable domain, rest sourced from reference TRBV30 and TRBJ2-7, is SQTIHQWPATLVQPVGSPLSLECTVEGTSNPNLYWYRQAAGRGLQLLFYSVGIGQISSEVPQNLSASRPQDRQFILSSKKLLLSDSGFYLCAWATRGAIYEQYFGPGTRLTVT.

The table lists this clonotype with many counts. The chain's CDR3 is CASSSPPGQGARDTEAFF. In nucleotides, the CDR3 is TGTGCCAGTAGTTCACCACCGGGACAGGGGGCGCGTGACACTGAAGCTTTCTTT. The gene calls are TRBV19 and TRBJ1-1, with TRBD1 matching 12 bases. Germline-derived CDR1 and CDR2 are LNHDA and SQIVND (reference sequence). V lost 5 bases, J lost 3 bases, and 13 bases stayed unmatched. The length of the CDR3 is 18 residues.

This clonotype was detected many times. The chain employs TRBV12-3 or TRBV12-4 and TRBJ1-5, with 9 nucleotides matching TRBD1. Losses at the gene ends were 2 bases for V and 6 bases for J; bases not matched to a gene: 8. The CDR3 is made up of 16 amino acids. The CDR3 sequence is CASSLPQGAWGQPQHF. CDR3 DNA: TGTGCCAGCAGTTTACCACAGGGGGCTTGGGGTCAGCCCCAGCATTTT.

This clonotype was observed many times. The chain links TRBV12-3 or TRBV12-4 to TRBJ2-7; possible D gene TRBD1, 6 bases. Trimming stripped 6 bases from V and 1 base from J, with 10 bases between. CDR3 length: 13 residues. The CDR3 DNA reads TGTGCCAGCAGCCGGGACATATCCTACGAGCAGTACTTC. Its translation: CASSRDISYEQYF.

This clonotype was observed a handful of times. The chain recombines TRBV9 with TRBJ1-1; a weak D match, TRBD1 (6 bases). The CDR3 runs to 12 residues. Looked up from germline, CDR1 is SGDLS and CDR2 is YYNGEE. V lost 4 bases and J lost 8, with 12 bases in between. CDR3 DNA: TGTGCCAGCAGCCCCAAGGACAGCGAAGCTTTCTTT. This gives the protein CASSPKDSEAFF.

CDR3 DNA sequence: TGTGCCAGCAGAAGTGGGAGTCACGATTACGAGCAGTACTTC. Translating gives CASRSGSHDYEQYF. This chain links TRBV28 with TRBJ2-7, with TRBD2 as a possible D gene (5 bases). The CDR3 length is 14 residues. In germline, CDR1 is MDHEN, CDR2 SYDVKM. Between the trimmed V and J ends, which lost 6 bases and 4 bases, there was a span of 16 bases.

This clonotype came up many times. The chain couples TRBV20-1 to TRBJ2-2; D gene unclear. Trimming pared 3 bases from V and 6 bases from J, leaving 5 bases between. This CDR3 is 11 amino acids long. CDR1 and CDR2 from the germline V gene are DFQATT and SNEGSKA (reference sequence). This chain's CDR3 is CSASVPGELFF. The CDR3 region has the DNA TGCAGTGCTAGCGTGCCCGGGGAGCTGTTTTTT.

This clonotype was detected many times. CDR3 loop: CASSQTGLNTDTQYF. CDR3 bases: TGTGCCAGCAGCCAAACGGGACTCAACACAGATACGCAGTATTTT. This rearrangement joins TRBV3-1 to TRBJ2-3, with D tentatively TRBD2 (6 bases). Germline V gives CDR1 LGHDT, CDR2 YNNKEL (reference sequence). CDR3 length: 15 amino acids. V was pared by 2 bases and J by 2 bases, with 11 bases between.